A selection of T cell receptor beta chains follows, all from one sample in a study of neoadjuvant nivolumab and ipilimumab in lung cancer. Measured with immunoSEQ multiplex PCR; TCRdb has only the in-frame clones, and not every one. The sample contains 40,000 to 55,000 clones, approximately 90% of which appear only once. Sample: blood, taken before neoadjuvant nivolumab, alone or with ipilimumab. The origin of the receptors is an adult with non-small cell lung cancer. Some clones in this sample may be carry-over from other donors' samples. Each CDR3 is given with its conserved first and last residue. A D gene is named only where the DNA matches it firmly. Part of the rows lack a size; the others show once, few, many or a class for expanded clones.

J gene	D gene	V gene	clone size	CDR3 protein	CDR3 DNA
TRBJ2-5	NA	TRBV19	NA	CASSAGLRVNQETQYF	TGTGCCAGTAGTGCTGGGTTGCGGGTTAACCAAGAGACCCAGTACTTC
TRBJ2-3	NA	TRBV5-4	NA	CASSYFMGDTQYF	TGTGCCAGCAGCTACTTCATGGGGGATACGCAGTATTTT
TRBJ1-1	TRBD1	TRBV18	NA	CASSRGQGLNTEAFF	TGTGCCAGCTCGCGCGGACAGGGGCTGAACACTGAAGCTTTCTTT
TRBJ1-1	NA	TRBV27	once	CASSPTYRWGGMANTEAFF	TGTGCCAGCAGTCCAACCTACCGTTGGGGGGGGATGGCGAACACTGAAGCTTTCTTT
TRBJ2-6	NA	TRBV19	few	CASKGIAVQPGANVLTF	TGTGCCAGTAAGGGGATAGCGGTACAACCTGGGGCCAACGTCCTGACTTTC
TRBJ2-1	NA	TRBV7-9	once	CASSVRTGSYNEQFF	TGTGCCAGCAGCGTCCGGACTGGATCCTACAATGAGCAGTTCTTC
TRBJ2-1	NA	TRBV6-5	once	CASSYAANYNEQFF	TGTGCCAGCAGTTACGCCGCTAACTACAATGAGCAGTTCTTC
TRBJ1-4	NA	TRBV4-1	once	CASSPQSQVSNEKLFF	TGCGCCAGCAGCCCCCAATCCCAGGTGTCTAATGAAAAACTGTTTTTT
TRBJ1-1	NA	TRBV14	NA	CASSQDLEGLPAWGTEAFF	TGTGCCAGCAGCCAAGATCTTGAGGGACTACCTGCTTGGGGAACTGAAGCTTTCTTT
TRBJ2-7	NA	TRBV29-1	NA	CSVRTAYEQYF	TGCAGCGTTCGAACAGCCTACGAGCAGTACTTC
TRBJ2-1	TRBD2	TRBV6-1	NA	CASSEETSGSNEQFF	TGTGCCAGCAGTGAAGAGACTAGCGGGAGCAATGAGCAGTTCTTC
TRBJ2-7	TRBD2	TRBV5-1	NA	CASSLAAGDYEQYF	TGCGCCAGCAGCTTGGCAGCGGGAGACTACGAGCAGTACTTC
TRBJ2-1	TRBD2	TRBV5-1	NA	CASSSGLAGGKGEQFF	TGCGCCAGCAGTTCCGGACTAGCGGGAGGGAAGGGTGAGCAGTTCTTC
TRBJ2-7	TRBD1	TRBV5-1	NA	CASSLGTGGSEQYF	TGCGCCAGCAGCTTGGGGACAGGGGGGTCCGAGCAGTACTTC
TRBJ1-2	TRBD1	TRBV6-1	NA	CASSEVTGESYGYTF	TGTGCCAGCAGTGAAGTTACAGGGGAGTCCTATGGCTACACCTTC
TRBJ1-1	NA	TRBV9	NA	CASSVEGSGNTEAFF	TGTGCCAGCAGCGTAGAGGGGAGCGGGAACACTGAAGCTTTCTTT
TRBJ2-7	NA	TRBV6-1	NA	CASSEAGVPYEQYF	TGTGCCAGCAGTGAAGCTGGAGTCCCCTACGAGCAGTACTTC
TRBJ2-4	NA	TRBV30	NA	CAWGILAKNIQYF	TGTGCCTGGGGAATACTAGCCAAAAACATTCAGTACTTC
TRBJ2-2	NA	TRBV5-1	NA	CASSSGTEWEGITGELFF	TGCGCCAGCAGCTCCGGGACAGAGTGGGAGGGCATCACCGGGGAGCTGTTTTTT
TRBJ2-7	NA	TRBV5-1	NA	CASSLSVGGPSYEQYF	TGCGCCAGCAGCTTGTCGGTAGGGGGACCTTCCTACGAGCAGTACTTC
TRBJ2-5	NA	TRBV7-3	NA	CASSPTSDRVRTQYF	TGTGCCAGCAGCCCAACGTCGGACCGGGTTAGGACCCAGTACTTC
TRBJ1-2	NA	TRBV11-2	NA	CASSLTDGLYGYTF	TGTGCCAGCAGCTTGACCGACGGATTGTATGGCTACACCTTC
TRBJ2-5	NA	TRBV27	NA	CASSSRGSGQETQYF	TGTGCCAGCAGTTCCCGGGGCTCAGGTCAAGAGACCCAGTACTTC
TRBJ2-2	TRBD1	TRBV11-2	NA	CASSLGRGPQRRELFF	TGTGCCAGCAGCTTGGGTAGGGGGCCCCAGAGGAGGGAGCTGTTTTTT
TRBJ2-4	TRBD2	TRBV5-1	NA	CASSKGLAGPKNIQYF	TGCGCCAGCAGCAAGGGACTAGCGGGACCTAAAAACATTCAGTACTTC
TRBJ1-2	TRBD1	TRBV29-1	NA	CSDDRGNYGYTF	TGCAGCGATGACAGGGGGAACTATGGCTACACCTTC
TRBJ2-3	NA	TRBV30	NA	CAWSPGATDTQYF	TGTGCCTGGAGCCCAGGGGCCACAGATACGCAGTATTTT
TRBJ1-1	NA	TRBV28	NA	CASSPHGGPNTEAFF	TGTGCCAGCAGTCCTCACGGGGGACCAAACACTGAAGCTTTCTTT
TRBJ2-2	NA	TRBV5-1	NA	CASKVEPLGTGELFF	TGCGCCAGCAAGGTAGAGCCACTCGGCACCGGGGAGCTGTTTTTT
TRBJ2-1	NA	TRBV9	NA	CASSVGTYNEQFF	TGTGCCAGCAGCGTAGGAACCTACAATGAGCAGTTCTTC
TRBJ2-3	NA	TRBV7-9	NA	CASSLDGSLSDTQYF	TGTGCCAGCAGCTTAGACGGATCCCTGTCCGATACGCAGTATTTT
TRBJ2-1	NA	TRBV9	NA	CASSVGGTSRNNEQFF	TGTGCCAGCAGCGTAGGAGGGACCAGTCGAAACAATGAGCAGTTCTTC
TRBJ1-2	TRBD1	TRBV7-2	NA	CASSLDRQGYNYGYTF	TGTGCCAGCAGCTTAGATAGACAGGGTTATAACTATGGCTACACCTTC
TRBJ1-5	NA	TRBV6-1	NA	CASSENGVQPQHF	TGTGCCAGCAGTGAAAATGGGGTTCAGCCCCAGCATTTT
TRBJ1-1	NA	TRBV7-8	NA	CASSSSVATEAFF	TGTGCCAGCAGTTCGTCGGTGGCTACTGAAGCTTTCTTT
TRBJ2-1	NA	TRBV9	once	CASSVEGAIVNEQFF	TGTGCCAGCAGCGTGGAGGGGGCAATCGTCAATGAGCAGTTCTTC
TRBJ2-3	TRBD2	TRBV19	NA	CASSPGLADTDTQYF	TGTGCCAGTAGCCCGGGACTAGCGGACACAGATACGCAGTATTTT
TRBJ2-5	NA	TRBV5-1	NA	CASAGEGAPQETQYF	TGCGCCAGCGCCGGGGAGGGGGCCCCTCAAGAGACCCAGTACTTC
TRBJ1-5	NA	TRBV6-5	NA	CASSAGGSQPQHF	TGTGCCAGCAGTGCGGGGGGCTCTCAGCCCCAGCATTTT
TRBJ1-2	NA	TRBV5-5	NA	CASSLVAKGPSGYTF	TGTGCCAGCAGCTTGGTGGCCAAGGGACCGTCCGGCTACACCTTC
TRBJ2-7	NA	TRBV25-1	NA	CASSRNGDEQYF	TGTGCCAGCAGTAGGAACGGGGACGAGCAGTACTTC
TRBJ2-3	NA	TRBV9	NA	CASTTAGYTDTQYF	TGTGCCAGCACCACCGCTGGTTACACAGATACGCAGTATTTT
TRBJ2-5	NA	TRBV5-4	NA	CASSLEAGLQYF	TGTGCCAGCAGCTTGGAGGCCGGACTCCAGTACTTC